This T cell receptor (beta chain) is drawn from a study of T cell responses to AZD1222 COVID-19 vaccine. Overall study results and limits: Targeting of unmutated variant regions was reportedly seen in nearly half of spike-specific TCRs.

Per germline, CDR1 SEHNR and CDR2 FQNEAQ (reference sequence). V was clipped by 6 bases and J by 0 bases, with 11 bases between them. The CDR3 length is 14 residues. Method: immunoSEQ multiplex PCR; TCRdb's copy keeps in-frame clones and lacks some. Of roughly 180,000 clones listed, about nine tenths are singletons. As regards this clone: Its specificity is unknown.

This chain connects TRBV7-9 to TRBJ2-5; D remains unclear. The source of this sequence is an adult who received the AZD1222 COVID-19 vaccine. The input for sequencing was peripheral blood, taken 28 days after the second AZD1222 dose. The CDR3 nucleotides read TGTGCCAGCAGGGCTAGAGTAAACCAAGAGACCCAGTACTTC. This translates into CASRARVNQETQYF. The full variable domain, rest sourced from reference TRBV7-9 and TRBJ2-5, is DTGVSQNPRHKITKRGQNVTFRCDPISEHNRLYWYRQTLGQGPEFLTYFQNEAQLEKSRLLSDRFSAERPKGSFSTLEIQRTEQGDSAMYLCASRARVNQETQYFGPGTRLLVL.